The T cell receptor (beta chain) under discussion was sequenced for a study of human versus mouse CDR3 diversity and MHC coevolution (dated by TCRdb to 2016 to 2017). Regarding the research as a whole: The immunoSEQ assay was reported to detect one in 200,000 T cells and to minimize multiplex PCR amplification bias. Repertoires of human naive CD4 T cells were used as a reference for TCR selection on multiple MHC II alleles and were compared against human-TCR-locus transgenic mice carrying single MHC II. The human cohort comprised three healthy volunteer blood donors, one aged 30 to 39, one aged 40 to 50 and one aged 60 to 70 at collection. Across the mouse and human samples, each sample yielded between about 5.5 x 10^6 and 1.6 x 10^7 valid reads.

Trimmed from V: 3 bases; trimmed from J: 3 bases; junction bases lacking a gene match: 13. CDR3 length: 17 amino acids, cysteine to phenylalanine. The read is trimmed to its CDR3 DNA, 51 bases read in frame from base 1. From a lookup of the germline V gene (reference sequence), CDR1 and CDR2 are LNHNV and YYDKDF. Fluorescence-activated cell sorting was used to pull naive CD4 T cells, meaning cells that were CD45RO-negative and CD62L-positive, out of the PBMCs. From each donor, around 54 ml of fresh peripheral blood was taken, and Ficoll density centrifugation was then used to isolate PBMCs. Cell sorting was carried out on a FACSAria III instrument, and a purity above 95% was achieved for all samples. Concerning this clone itself: What this receptor recognizes is not known. The sample holds no much larger clone one base away, and base qualities are not on file.

On the study overall, not on this receptor specifically: Among all the groups compared, the lowest clonal inequality scores came from most of the three human donors. The largest TCR beta repertoire, around 1.6 million clonotypes, was estimated by iCHAO1 for humans, a finding likely attributable to selection by multiple MHC II molecules. On average, more CDR3 deletions and insertions were observed in humans than in mice, indicating greater exonuclease and TdT activity. Repertoire diversity was not regarded as directly comparable between humans and mice because human T cells were selected on about six MHC II alleles.

The QIAGEN blood and tissue kit was used to extract genomic DNA from sorted cells, and the DNA was quantified on a NanoDrop 1000. Deep sequencing and quantification of TCR alpha and beta chains were performed on the immunoSEQ platform by multiplex PCR of genomic DNA. As for how the authors treated the data: Annotation of the TCR sequences relied on IMGT gene and region definitions. Out-of-frame rearrangements served as a stand-in for the preselection repertoire and were compared with in-frame clonotypes. To estimate repertoire size, the study used the iCHAO1 estimator that comes with the immunoSEQ platform. Clonal inequality was measured with a Gini index on in-frame amino acid clonotypes, based on the Lorenz curve. The intersect function in the R package tcR was used to count shared clonotypes, while the Jaccard index served to score similarity. V, J and V-J usage frequencies went into a principal component analysis run with the R prcomp function, with no normalization applied. The clones in this table, taken by TCRdb from immuneACCESS, are in-frame only. Not every clone is retained; where verified, under half of the shortfall comes from an unresolved V gene, and the cause of the rest is unknown. That table is the source of V, J and clone size, and D and trimming were worked out from the DNA. The sample table holds about 60,000 clones, of which about 93% were seen once. 15% to 20% of the sample rests with the top ten.

In this chain, TRBV15 is recombined with TRBJ2-5; the junction holds 7 bases that match TRBD2. This sequence originates from a person aged 55 to 75 in good health. Source material: naive CD4+ T cells from blood. This specimen's cell subset or site label, per the study, means: CD45RO-negative CD62L-positive naive CD4 T cells. The DNA sequence is given as TGTGCCACCAGCAGGGGGGGAGGGAGCGGGGTAAAAGAGACCCAGTACTTC. Its translation is CATSRGGGSGVKETQYF.